The clone carrying this TCR beta chain showed up just a few times. These data originate in a study of T-cell memory formation after mild COVID-19. Between the trimmed V and J ends, which lost 5 bases and 6 bases, there was a span of 10 bases. Per the germline V gene, CDR1 is SGHTA and CDR2 is FQGTGA. The CDR3 is 13 amino acids. The authors produced TCR alpha and TCR beta cDNA libraries with sample barcodes and UMIs by 5'RACE using constant-segment primers. A single record per CDR3 protein comes from TCRdb applying MiXCR to the 5' RACE reads. The sample yields 50,000 to 60,000 distinct CDR3 sequences, about 30% seen once.

This sequence originates from a man between 18 and 35 years old who had mild COVID-19 (a few samples of this study predate the infection). Cell type and time point are not known. Sample: PBMCs or a T cell subset sorted from them (not recorded which). The V gene is TRBV7-3, the J gene TRBJ2-2; tentatively, D is TRBD1 or TRBD2 (5 bases each). The CDR3 is CASSPTGPGELFF. The CDR3 nucleotides read TGTGCCAGCAGCCCTACGGGGCCCGGGGAGCTGTTTTTT.